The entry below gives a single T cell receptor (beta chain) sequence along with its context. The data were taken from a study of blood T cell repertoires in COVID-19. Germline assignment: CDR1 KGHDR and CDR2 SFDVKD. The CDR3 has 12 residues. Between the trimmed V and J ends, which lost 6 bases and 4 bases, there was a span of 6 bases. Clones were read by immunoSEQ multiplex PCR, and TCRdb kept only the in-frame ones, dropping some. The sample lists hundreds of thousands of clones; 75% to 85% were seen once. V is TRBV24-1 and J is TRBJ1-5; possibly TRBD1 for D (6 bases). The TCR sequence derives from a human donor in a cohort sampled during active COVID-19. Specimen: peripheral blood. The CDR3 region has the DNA TGTGCCACCAGTCAGGGGAATCAGCCCCAGCATTTT. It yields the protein CATSQGNQPQHF.